A selection of T cell receptor beta chains follows, all from one sample in a study of T cell responses to AZD1222 COVID-19 vaccine. Libraries were prepared by immunoSEQ multiplex PCR; TCRdb keeps only in-frame clonotypes and omits some of them. Seen here are 75,000 to 90,000 clones, approximately 90% observed once, and the top ten hold roughly 5.6%. This material consisted of peripheral blood, taken on day 0 of AZD1222 vaccination. These receptors came from an adult in good health. Both conserved end residues are part of each CDR3. D genes are given only for firm matches. Where a row states a size, it is once, few, many or the class of an expanded clone; other rows omit it.

cdr3_aa cdr3_nt v_call cdr3_length j_call clone_size d_call
CASSIGNYNEQFF TGTGCCAGTAGTATAGGTAACTACAATGAGCAGTTCTTC TRBV19 13 TRBJ2-1 . .
CASTRRGSVVEKLFF TGTGCCAGCACCCGGAGGGGGTCGGTGGTTGAAAAACTGTTTTTT TRBV6-5 15 TRBJ1-4 once .
CASSLVGGQGLLGYTF TGTGCCAGCAGCCTAGTGGGGGGGCAGGGGCTCCTTGGCTACACCTTC TRBV3-1/TRBV3-2 16 TRBJ1-2 . .
CATGQGWTYEQYF TGTGCCACCGGGCAGGGATGGACCTACGAGCAGTACTTC TRBV6-5 13 TRBJ2-7 . .
CASSLSAGIPDTQYF TGTGCCAGCAGCTTATCGGCAGGTATACCAGATACGCAGTATTTT TRBV7-9 15 TRBJ2-3 . .
CATSPWGTNTGELFF TGTGCCACCAGTCCTTGGGGAACAAACACCGGGGAGCTGTTTTTT TRBV24-1 15 TRBJ2-2 few .
CASSLDSHRGEAFF TGTGCCAGCAGCTTAGACTCCCACCGGGGGGAAGCTTTCTTT TRBV11-3 14 TRBJ1-1 . .
CASSPGQGSYEQYF TGTGCCAGCTCACCGGGACAGGGTTCCTACGAGCAGTACTTC TRBV18 14 TRBJ2-7 . TRBD1
CASTPETPSNTEAFF TGCGCCAGCACCCCAGAGACACCATCGAACACTGAAGCTTTCTTT TRBV23-1 15 TRBJ1-1 . .
CASRPLDRGRRGSGNTIYF TGTGCCAGTAGACCCTTGGACAGGGGGCGCCGTGGATCTGGAAACACCATATATTTT TRBV19 19 TRBJ1-3 . TRBD1
CASSGAKGWTGELFF TGTGCCAGCAGTGGGGCGAAAGGGTGGACCGGGGAGCTGTTTTTT TRBV2 15 TRBJ2-2 . .
CASRTSGKETQYF TGCGCCAGCAGGACTAGCGGAAAAGAGACCCAGTACTTC TRBV5-1 13 TRBJ2-5 . TRBD2
CASSALRELAGVETQYF TGTGCCAGCAGTGCCCTACGGGAACTAGCGGGGGTGGAGACCCAGTACTTC TRBV2 17 TRBJ2-5 . TRBD2
CASSQTSGTDTQYF TGTGCCAGCAGCCAGACTAGCGGCACAGATACGCAGTATTTT TRBV2 14 TRBJ2-3 . TRBD2
CASSLQGTGELFF TGTGCCAGCAGCTTACAGGGAACCGGGGAGCTGTTTTTT TRBV7-2 13 TRBJ2-2 . .
CASSRAGEAMGYTF TGTGCCAGCAGCCGAGCAGGGGAAGCTATGGGCTACACCTTC TRBV2 14 TRBJ1-2 . .
CASSLETERGVGEQYF TGTGCCAGCAGCTTAGAGACTGAAAGGGGAGTCGGCGAGCAGTACTTC TRBV7-8 16 TRBJ2-7 . .
CASSMLSYGYTF TGTGCCAGCAGTATGCTCTCCTATGGCTACACCTTC TRBV11-2 12 TRBJ1-2 once .
CASTPSYSNQPQHF TGCGCCAGCACGCCTTCTTATAGCAATCAGCCCCAGCATTTT TRBV5-1 14 TRBJ1-5 . .
CASSHGDRLGGSNQPQHF TGCGCCAGCAGCCATGGGGACCGCCTAGGCGGGAGCAATCAGCCCCAGCATTTT TRBV4-1 18 TRBJ1-5 . .
CASTREYGYTF TGTGCCAGCACCCGGGAATATGGCTACACCTTC TRBV2 11 TRBJ1-2 . .
CASSRGDQTDTQYF TGTGCCAGCAGTAGGGGGGACCAAACAGATACGCAGTATTTT TRBV6-2/TRBV6-3 14 TRBJ2-3 . .
CASSLSQGAFNEQFF TGTGCCAGTAGTTTGTCGCAGGGGGCATTTAATGAGCAGTTCTTC TRBV19 15 TRBJ2-1 . TRBD1
CASSRDPVLMNTEAFF TGTGCCAGCAGCCGGGACCCAGTCCTTATGAACACTGAAGCTTTCTTT TRBV2 16 TRBJ1-1 . .
CASSLGQGAYETEAFF TGTGCCAGCAGCTTGGGACAGGGGGCATACGAGACTGAAGCTTTCTTT TRBV5-6 16 TRBJ1-1 . TRBD1
CSVGKGQNEQYF TGCAGCGTTGGAAAGGGGCAAAACGAGCAGTACTTC TRBV29-1 12 TRBJ2-7 . .
CASSTIGGARGHGYTF TGTGCCAGTAGTACCATCGGGGGCGCCAGGGGGCACGGCTACACCTTC TRBV19 16 TRBJ1-2 . TRBD1
CASSPGQGSKTQYF TGTGCCAGCAGCCCCGGACAGGGTAGCAAGACCCAGTACTTC TRBV9 14 TRBJ2-5 . TRBD1
CASSSHSTGSTEAFF TGTGCCAGCAGTTCCCATAGCACAGGGAGCACTGAAGCTTTCTTT TRBV6-5 15 TRBJ1-1 . .